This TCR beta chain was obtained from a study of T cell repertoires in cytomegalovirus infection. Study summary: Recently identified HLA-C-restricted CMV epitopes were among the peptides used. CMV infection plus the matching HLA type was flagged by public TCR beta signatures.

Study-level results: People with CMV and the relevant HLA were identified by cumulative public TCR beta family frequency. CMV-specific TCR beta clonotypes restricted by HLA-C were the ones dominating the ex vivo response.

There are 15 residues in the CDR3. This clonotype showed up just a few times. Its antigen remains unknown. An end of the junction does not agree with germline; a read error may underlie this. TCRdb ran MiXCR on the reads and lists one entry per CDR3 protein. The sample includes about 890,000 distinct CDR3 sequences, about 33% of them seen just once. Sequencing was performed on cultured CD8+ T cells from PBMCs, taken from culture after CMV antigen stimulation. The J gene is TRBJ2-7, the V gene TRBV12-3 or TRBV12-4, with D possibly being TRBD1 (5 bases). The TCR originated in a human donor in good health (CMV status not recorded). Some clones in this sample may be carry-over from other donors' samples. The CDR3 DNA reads TGTGCCAGCAGTTTTCTCCGCAGAGGTGACAGTAGTATTACCTTC. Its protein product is CASSFLRRGDSSITF.